The next 8 T cell receptor beta chains were all read from a single sample in a study of T-cell memory formation after mild COVID-19. TCRdb analysed the 5' RACE reads with MiXCR anew, one entry per CDR3 protein. The data show approximately 410,000 distinct CDR3 sequences, more than 20% seen once. The sequencing input was PBMCs or a T cell subset sorted from them (not recorded which). The receptor source for this set is an adult woman who had mild COVID-19 (a few samples of this study predate the infection). Cell type and time point are not known.

This clonotype came up a few times. The J gene is TRBJ1-1, the V gene TRBV29-1; 7 nucleotides match TRBD1. This CDR3 comprises 15 residues. The germline gives CDR1 SQVTM, CDR2 ANQGSEA. The junction had 11 bases not matched to a gene; V was cut back by 7 bases and J by 0 bases. The CDR3 sequence is CSAGGGQPMNTEAFF. The CDR3 DNA is TGCAGCGCGGGGGGGGGACAGCCGATGAACACTGAAGCTTTCTTT.

The chain employs TRBV5-1 and TRBJ2-1, with 7 bases fitting TRBD1. The CDR3 covers 14 residues. V was pared by 4 bases and J by 1 base, with 2 bases of the junction left unmatched. CDR1 SGHRS and CDR2 YFSETQ come from the germline V gene. Here the CDR3 reads CASSGGQSYNEQFF. The CDR3 region has the DNA TGCGCCAGCAGCGGGGGACAGTCCTACAATGAGCAGTTCTTC.

The genes are TRBV5-5 and TRBJ1-1, with a weak D call TRBD1 (5 bases). Trimming took 5 bases from V and 3 from J, leaving 11 bases between them. CDR3 length: 13 residues. Germline V gene sequence: CDR1 SGHKS, CDR2 YYEKEE (reference sequence). In DNA form, the CDR3 reads TGTGCCAGCAGTTATTCAGGGTACACTGAAGCTTTCTTT. It translates to CASSYSGYTEAFF.

The chain has TRBV6-2 or TRBV6-3 and TRBJ1-1; 7 nucleotides agree with TRBD1. Germline CDR1 reads MNHEY; CDR2 reads SVGEGT. J was trimmed by 1 base and V by 5 bases; bases with no gene match: 4. The CDR3 is 14 residues long. The CDR3 DNA reads as TGTGCCAGCAGTATAGGGGGCGCGAACACTGAAGCTTTCTTT. Protein sequence: CASSIGGANTEAFF.

This clonotype was observed a few times. V and J are TRBV20-1 and TRBJ2-1; D is unclear. V was clipped by 3 bases and J by 3 bases, with 18 bases between them. From germline, CDR1 is DFQATT and CDR2 SNEGSKA (reference sequence). The CDR3 is 16 residues long. The CDR3 DNA sequence: TGCAGTGCTAGTGTAAAGGTCGGCTCTCTCTACAATGAGCAGTTCTTC. Its translation: CSASVKVGSLYNEQFF.

This clonotype came up a few times. V usage is TRBV7-6 and J usage is TRBJ2-2, with unresolved D. The CDR3 contains 12 residues. V was cut by 2 bases and J by 7 bases, with 5 bases left in between. CDR1 SGHVS and CDR2 FNYEAQ come from the germline V gene. CDR3 in DNA: TGTGCCAGCAGCTTAAGTGGCGGGGAGCTGTTTTTT. Amino acid sequence: CASSLSGGELFF. Complete variable domain (other parts from reference TRBV7-6 and TRBJ2-2): GAGVSQSPRYKVTKRGQDVALRCDPISGHVSLYWYRQALGQGPEFLTYFNYEAQQDKSGLPNDRFSAERPEGSISTLTIQRTEQRDSAMYRCASSLSGGELFFGEGSRLTVL.

This clonotype was recorded a few times. The chain links TRBV9 to TRBJ1-1; no definite D call. Trimming took 0 bases from V and 2 from J, leaving 11 bases between them. Germline assignment: CDR1 SGDLS and CDR2 YYNGEE. The length of the CDR3 is 15 residues. The DNA of the CDR3 is TGTGCCAGCAGCGTAGTTCCAGATCCAAACACTGAAGCTTTCTTT. Protein product: CASSVVPDPNTEAFF.

J is TRBJ2-5 and V is TRBV7-3; the match to TRBD2 covers 8 bases. This CDR3 has 17 amino acids. V was pared by 3 bases and J by 2 bases, with 11 bases of the junction left unmatched. Per the germline V gene, CDR1 is SGHTA and CDR2 is FQGTGA. For the CDR3, the DNA is TGTGCCAGCAGCTTGCGGATTAGCGGGAATGGGCAAGAGACCCAGTACTTC. It codes for CASSLRISGNGQETQYF. Looking up the rest from reference TRBV7-3 and TRBJ2-5 gives the full variable domain: GAGVSQTPSNKVTEKGKYVELRCDPISGHTALYWYRQSLGQGPEFLIYFQGTGAADDSGLPNDRFFAVRPEGSVSTLKIQRTERGDSAVYLCASSLRISGNGQETQYFGPGTRLLVL.